This TCR beta chain is drawn from a study of shared clonotypes between healthy human individuals. Overall study results and limits: The low donor count limited represented genetic and exposure-history diversity.

The run depth of the assay was deep. When replicate PCRs were run on sorted subsets, they used 200 to 250 ng DNA, around 33,000 T cell genomes. Clones were read by immunoSEQ multiplex PCR, and TCRdb kept only the in-frame ones, dropping some. Found here are 2 million to 2.5 million clones, 85% to 95% of them singletons; the top ten hold about 0.36%. In regard to this clone: The antigen remains undetermined.

Germline CDR1 is MRHNA and CDR2 is SNTAGT. V lost 0 bases to trimming and J lost 1 base, with 13 bases between them. The CDR3 has 17 residues. Researchers partitioned CD4+ cells into CD45RA+ naive and CD45RA-negative memory subsets. The rearrangement uses TRBV6-4 and TRBJ2-1; D assignment may be TRBD1 or TRBD2 (5 bases each). The TCR was taken from a man between 18 and 35 years old in good health. Some clones in this sample may be carry-over from other donors' samples. Input material: naive CD4+ T cells from PBMCs. Subset indicated: CD45RA+ positively selected. CDR3 amino acids: CASSDSPGTLSYNEQFF. The CDR3 bases are TGTGCCAGCAGTGACTCTCCAGGGACCTTATCCTACAATGAGCAGTTCTTC.